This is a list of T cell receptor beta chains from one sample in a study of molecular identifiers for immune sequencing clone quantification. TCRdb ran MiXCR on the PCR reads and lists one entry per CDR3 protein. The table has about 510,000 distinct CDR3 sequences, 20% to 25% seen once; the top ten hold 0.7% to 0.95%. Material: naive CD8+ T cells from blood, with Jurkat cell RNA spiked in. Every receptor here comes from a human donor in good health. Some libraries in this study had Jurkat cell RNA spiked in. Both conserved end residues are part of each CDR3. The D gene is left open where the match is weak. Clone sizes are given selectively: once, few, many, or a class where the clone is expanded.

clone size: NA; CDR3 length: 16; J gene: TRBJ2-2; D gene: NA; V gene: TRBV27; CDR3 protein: CASSLFSGRTTGELFF; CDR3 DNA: TGTGCCAGCAGTTTATTCTCGGGACGTACCACCGGGGAGCTGTTTTTT
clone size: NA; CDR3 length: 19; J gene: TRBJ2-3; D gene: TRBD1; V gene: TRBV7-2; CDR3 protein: CASSLPRGPGQGITDTQYF; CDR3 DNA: TGTGCCAGCAGCTTACCCCGCGGACCGGGACAGGGGATAACAGATACGCAGTATTTT
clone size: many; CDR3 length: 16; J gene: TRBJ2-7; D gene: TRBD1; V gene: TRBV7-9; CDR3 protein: CASSLAPGTGGEEQYF; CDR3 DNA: TGTGCCAGCAGCTTAGCTCCCGGGACAGGGGGCGAAGAGCAGTACTTC
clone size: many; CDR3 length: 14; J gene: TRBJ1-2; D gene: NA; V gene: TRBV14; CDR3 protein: CASSHLDGLYGYTF; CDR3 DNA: TGTGCCAGCAGCCACCTGGACGGACTCTATGGCTACACCTTC
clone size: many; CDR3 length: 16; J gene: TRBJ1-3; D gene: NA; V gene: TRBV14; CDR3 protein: CASSVDWGRSGNTIYF; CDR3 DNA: TGTGCCAGCAGTGTCGATTGGGGTCGCTCTGGAAACACCATATATTTT
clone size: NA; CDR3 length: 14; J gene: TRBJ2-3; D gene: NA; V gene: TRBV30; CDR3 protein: CAWSVLDLPDTQYF; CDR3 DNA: TGTGCCTGGAGTGTACTAGATCTCCCAGATACGCAGTATTTT
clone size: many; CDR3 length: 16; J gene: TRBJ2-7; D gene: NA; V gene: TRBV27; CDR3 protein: CASSPGTSDSSYEQYF; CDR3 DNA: TGTGCCAGCAGTCCGGGGACATCTGATTCGTCCTACGAGCAGTACTTC
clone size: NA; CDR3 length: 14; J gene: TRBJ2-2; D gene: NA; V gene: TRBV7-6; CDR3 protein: CASSPGPGSGELFF; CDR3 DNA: TGTGCCAGCAGCCCCGGTCCAGGAAGCGGGGAGCTGTTTTTT
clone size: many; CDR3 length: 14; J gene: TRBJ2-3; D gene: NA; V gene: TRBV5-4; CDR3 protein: CASSFRQHTDTQYF; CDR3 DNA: TGTGCCAGCAGCTTTCGGCAGCACACGGATACGCAGTATTTT
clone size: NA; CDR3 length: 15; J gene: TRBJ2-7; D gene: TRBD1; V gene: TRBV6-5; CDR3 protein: CASGLTGQGFYEQYF; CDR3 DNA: TGTGCCAGCGGCCTAACCGGACAGGGCTTCTACGAGCAGTACTTC
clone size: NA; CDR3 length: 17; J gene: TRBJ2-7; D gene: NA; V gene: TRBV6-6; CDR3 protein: CASREVGTAQSSYEQYF; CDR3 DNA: TGTGCCAGCAGAGAAGTTGGGACGGCCCAAAGCTCCTACGAGCAGTACTTC
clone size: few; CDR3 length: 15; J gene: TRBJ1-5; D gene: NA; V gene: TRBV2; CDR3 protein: CASSTTVDSNQPQHF; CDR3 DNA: TGTGCCAGCAGTACGACAGTAGATAGCAATCAGCCCCAGCATTTT
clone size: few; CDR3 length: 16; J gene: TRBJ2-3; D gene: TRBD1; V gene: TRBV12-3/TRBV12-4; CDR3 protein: CASRPGTGGAGDTQYF; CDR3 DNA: TGTGCCAGCAGACCTGGGACAGGGGGCGCGGGAGATACGCAGTATTTT
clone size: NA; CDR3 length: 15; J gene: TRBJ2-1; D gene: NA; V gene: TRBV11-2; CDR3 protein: CASSRNPGRIEEQFF; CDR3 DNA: TGTGCCAGCAGCCGAAATCCGGGACGCATAGAAGAGCAGTTCTTC
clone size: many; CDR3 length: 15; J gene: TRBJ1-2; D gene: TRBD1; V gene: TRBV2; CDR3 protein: CASSLGQGSSDGYTF; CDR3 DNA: TGTGCCAGCAGTTTGGGACAGGGGTCCTCCGACGGCTACACCTTC
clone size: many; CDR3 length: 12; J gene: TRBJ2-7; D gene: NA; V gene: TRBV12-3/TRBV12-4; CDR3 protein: CASSPDSPEQYF; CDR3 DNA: TGTGCCAGCAGCCCGGACTCACCCGAGCAGTACTTC
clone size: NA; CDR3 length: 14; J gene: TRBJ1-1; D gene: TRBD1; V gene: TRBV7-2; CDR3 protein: CASSFRGFNTEAFF; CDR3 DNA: TGTGCCAGCAGCTTCAGGGGGTTCAACACTGAAGCTTTCTTT
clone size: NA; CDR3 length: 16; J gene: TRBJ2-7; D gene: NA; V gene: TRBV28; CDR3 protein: CASSWFSRFASYEQYF; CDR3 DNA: TGTGCCAGCAGTTGGTTCAGCAGGTTCGCCTCCTACGAGCAGTACTTC
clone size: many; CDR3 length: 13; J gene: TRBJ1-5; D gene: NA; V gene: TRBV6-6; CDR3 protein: CASSYPYNQPQHF; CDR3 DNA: TGTGCCAGCAGTTACCCCTACAATCAGCCCCAGCATTTT
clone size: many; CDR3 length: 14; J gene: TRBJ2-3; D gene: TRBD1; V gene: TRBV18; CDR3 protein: CASSTGQGLDTQYF; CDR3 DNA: TGTGCCAGCTCAACGGGACAGGGCCTAGATACGCAGTATTTT
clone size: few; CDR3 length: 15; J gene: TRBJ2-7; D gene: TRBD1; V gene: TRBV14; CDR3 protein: CASSHPRDRGYEQYF; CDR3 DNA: TGTGCCAGCAGCCACCCTCGGGACAGGGGCTACGAGCAGTACTTC
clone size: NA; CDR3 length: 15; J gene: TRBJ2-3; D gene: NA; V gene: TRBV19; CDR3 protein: CASSSGTYNTDTQYF; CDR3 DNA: TGTGCCAGTAGTAGCGGGACATACAACACAGATACGCAGTATTTT
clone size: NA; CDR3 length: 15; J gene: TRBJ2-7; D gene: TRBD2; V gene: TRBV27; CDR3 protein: CAGSLLAGAAYEQYF; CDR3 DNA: TGTGCCGGCAGTCTTCTAGCGGGAGCCGCCTACGAGCAGTACTTC
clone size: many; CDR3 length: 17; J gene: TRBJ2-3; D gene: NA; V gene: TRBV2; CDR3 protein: CASSEANAILKADTQYF; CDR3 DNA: TGTGCCAGCAGTGAAGCCAACGCCATCTTAAAGGCAGATACGCAGTATTTT
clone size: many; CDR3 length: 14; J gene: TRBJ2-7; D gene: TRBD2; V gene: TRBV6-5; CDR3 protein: CASSYYAGGGEQYF; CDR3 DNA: TGTGCCAGCAGTTACTATGCGGGAGGAGGCGAGCAGTACTTC
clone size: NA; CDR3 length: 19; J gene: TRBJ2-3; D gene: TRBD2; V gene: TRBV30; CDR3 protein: CAWNIPPGIAGDYGDTQYF; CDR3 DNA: TGTGCCTGGAACATCCCCCCGGGGATAGCGGGGGATTACGGAGATACGCAGTATTTT
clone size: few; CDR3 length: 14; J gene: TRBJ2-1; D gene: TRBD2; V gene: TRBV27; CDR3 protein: CASSPGLALGEQFF; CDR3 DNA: TGTGCCAGCAGCCCGGGACTAGCTCTAGGTGAGCAGTTCTTC
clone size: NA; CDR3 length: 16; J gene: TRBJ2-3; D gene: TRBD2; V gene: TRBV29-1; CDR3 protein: CSVEAGTSAIGDTQYF; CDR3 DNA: TGCAGCGTTGAGGCGGGGACTAGCGCGATCGGTGATACGCAGTATTTT
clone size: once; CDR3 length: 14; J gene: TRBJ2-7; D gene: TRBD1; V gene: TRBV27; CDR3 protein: CASSTWTAGGEQYF; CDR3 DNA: TGTGCCAGCAGTACCTGGACTGCAGGGGGCGAGCAGTACTTC
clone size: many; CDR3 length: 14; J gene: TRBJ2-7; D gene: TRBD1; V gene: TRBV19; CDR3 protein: CASNPGTGVNEQYF; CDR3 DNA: TGTGCCAGTAATCCCGGGACAGGGGTCAACGAGCAGTACTTC
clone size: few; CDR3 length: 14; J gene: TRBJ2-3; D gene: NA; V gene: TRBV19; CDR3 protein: CASTSNRPTDTQYF; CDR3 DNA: TGTGCCAGTACCTCGAACAGACCAACAGATACGCAGTATTTT
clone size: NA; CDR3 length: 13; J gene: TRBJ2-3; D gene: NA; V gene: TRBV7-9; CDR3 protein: CASSSSLADTQYF; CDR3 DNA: TGTGCCAGCAGCTCCTCGCTAGCAGATACGCAGTATTTT
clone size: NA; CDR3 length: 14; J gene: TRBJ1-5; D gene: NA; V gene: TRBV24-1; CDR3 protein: CATSDLEPDQPQHF; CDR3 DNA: TGTGCCACCAGTGATCTTGAGCCGGATCAGCCCCAGCATTTT
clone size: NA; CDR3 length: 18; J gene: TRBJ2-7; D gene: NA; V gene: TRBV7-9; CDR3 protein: CASTDTHQGTRGPLEQYF; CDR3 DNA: TGTGCCAGCACCGATACTCACCAGGGGACGAGGGGTCCCCTCGAGCAGTACTTC
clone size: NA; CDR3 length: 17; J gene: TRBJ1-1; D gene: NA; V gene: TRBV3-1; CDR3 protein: CASRTTKGGHPNAEASF; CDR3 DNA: TGTGCCAGCAGAACAACGAAAGGGGGACACCCAAACGCTGAAGCTTCCTTT
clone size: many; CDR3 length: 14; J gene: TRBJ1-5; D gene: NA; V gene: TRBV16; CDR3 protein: CASSHGGGNQPQHF; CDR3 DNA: TGTGCCAGCAGCCACGGAGGCGGGAATCAGCCCCAGCATTTT
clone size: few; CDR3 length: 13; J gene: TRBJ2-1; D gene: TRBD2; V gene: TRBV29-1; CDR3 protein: CSVGRGGDNEQFF; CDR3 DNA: TGCAGCGTTGGACGCGGGGGAGACAATGAGCAGTTCTTC
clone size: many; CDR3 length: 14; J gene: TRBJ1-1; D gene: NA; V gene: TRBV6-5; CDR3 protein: CASSFTRGNTEAFF; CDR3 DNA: TGTGCCAGCAGTTTCACTAGGGGAAACACTGAAGCTTTCTTT
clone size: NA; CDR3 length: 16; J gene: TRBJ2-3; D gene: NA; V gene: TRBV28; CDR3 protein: CASSPYGGGRGDTQYF; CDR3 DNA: TGTGCCAGCAGCCCTTATGGGGGAGGTCGTGGAGATACGCAGTATTTT
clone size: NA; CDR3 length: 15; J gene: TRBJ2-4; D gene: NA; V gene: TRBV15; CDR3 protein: CATSRDTTGGNIQYF; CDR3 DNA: TGTGCCACCAGCAGAGATACGACAGGAGGGAACATTCAGTACTTC
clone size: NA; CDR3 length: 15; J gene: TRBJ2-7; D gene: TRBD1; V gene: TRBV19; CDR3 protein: CASSTVPDRAYEQYF; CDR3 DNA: TGTGCCAGTAGTACAGTCCCGGACAGGGCCTACGAGCAGTACTTC
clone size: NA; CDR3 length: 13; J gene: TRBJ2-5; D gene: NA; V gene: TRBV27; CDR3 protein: CASSFNSGETQYF; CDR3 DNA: TGTGCCAGCAGCTTCAATAGTGGGGAGACCCAGTACTTC
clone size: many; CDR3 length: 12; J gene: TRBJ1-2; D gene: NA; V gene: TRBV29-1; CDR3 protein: CSVQYRNYGYTF; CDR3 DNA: TGCAGCGTTCAATACAGGAACTATGGCTACACCTTC
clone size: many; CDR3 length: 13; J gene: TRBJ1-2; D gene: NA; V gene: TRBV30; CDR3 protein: CAWSKAVNYGYTF; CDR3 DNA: TGTGCCTGGAGTAAGGCGGTTAACTATGGCTACACCTTC
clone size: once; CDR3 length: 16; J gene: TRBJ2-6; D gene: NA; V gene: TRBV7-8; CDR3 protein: CASSLVGLAGANVPTF; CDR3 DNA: TGTGCCAGCAGCTTAGTTGGACTTGCGGGGGCCAACGTCCCGACTTTC
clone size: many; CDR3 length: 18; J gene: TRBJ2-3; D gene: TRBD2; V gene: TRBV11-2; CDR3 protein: CASSLVASGSPSTDTQYF; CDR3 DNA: TGTGCCAGCAGCTTAGTCGCTAGCGGGAGTCCTAGCACAGATACGCAGTATTTT
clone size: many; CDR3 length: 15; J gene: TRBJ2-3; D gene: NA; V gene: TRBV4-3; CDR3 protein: CASSQEWGQSDTQYF; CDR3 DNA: TGCGCCAGCAGCCAAGAATGGGGACAATCCGATACGCAGTATTTT
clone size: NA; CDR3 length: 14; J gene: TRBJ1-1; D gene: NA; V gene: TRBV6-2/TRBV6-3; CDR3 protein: CASSYWARNTEAFF; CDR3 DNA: TGTGCCAGCAGTTACTGGGCTCGGAACACTGAAGCTTTCTTT
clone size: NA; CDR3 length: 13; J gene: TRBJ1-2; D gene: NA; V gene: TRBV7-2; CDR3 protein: CASSPDLAGGYTF; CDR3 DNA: TGTGCCAGCAGCCCTGACTTAGCTGGGGGCTACACCTTC
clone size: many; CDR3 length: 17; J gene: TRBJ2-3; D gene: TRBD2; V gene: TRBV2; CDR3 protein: CASFDSPLAGNTDTQYF; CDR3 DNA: TGTGCCAGCTTCGATTCCCCTCTAGCGGGGAACACAGATACGCAGTATTTT
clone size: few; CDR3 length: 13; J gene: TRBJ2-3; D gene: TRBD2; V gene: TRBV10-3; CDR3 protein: CAISGVSGDTQYF; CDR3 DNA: TGTGCCATCAGTGGGGTTAGCGGGGATACGCAGTATTTT
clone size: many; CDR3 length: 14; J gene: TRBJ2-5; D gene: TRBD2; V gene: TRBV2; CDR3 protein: CASNRGDYQETQYF; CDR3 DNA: TGTGCCAGCAATCGGGGGGACTACCAAGAGACCCAGTACTTC
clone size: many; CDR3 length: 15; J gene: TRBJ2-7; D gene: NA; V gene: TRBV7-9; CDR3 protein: CASSASGTPLGEQYF; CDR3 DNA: TGTGCCAGCAGCGCCTCCGGGACGCCCTTGGGCGAGCAGTACTTC
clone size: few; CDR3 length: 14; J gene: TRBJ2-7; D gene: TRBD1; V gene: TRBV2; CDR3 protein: CASRTQGESYEQYF; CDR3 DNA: TGTGCCAGCAGAACTCAGGGGGAATCCTACGAGCAGTACTTC
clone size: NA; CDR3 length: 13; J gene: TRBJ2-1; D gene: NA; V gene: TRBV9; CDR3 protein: CASSQDQYNEQFF; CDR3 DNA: TGTGCCAGCAGCCAGGACCAATACAATGAGCAGTTCTTC